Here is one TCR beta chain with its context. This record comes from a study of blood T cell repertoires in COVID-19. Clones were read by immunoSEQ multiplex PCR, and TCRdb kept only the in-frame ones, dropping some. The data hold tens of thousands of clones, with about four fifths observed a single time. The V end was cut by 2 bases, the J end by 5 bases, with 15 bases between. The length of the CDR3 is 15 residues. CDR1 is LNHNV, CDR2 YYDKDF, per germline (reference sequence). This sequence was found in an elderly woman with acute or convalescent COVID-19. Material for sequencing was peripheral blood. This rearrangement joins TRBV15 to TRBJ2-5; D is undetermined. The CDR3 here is CATSRSPTSEETQYF. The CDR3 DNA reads TGTGCCACCAGCAGATCTCCCACCTCCGAGGAGACCCAGTACTTC.